This T cell receptor beta chain is from a study of cytomegalovirus exposure and HLA in healthy donors. For the study at large: Most donors, roughly 84% of around 400 genotyped, fell in the Caucasian-associated ancestry cluster. Study-level findings and limits: The authors assumed roughly uniform sequencing depth across donors for presence/absence analyses. Reportedly, TCR beta sequences accurately predicted HLA-A and HLA-B alleles in most subjects. Donor immune exposure was known only as CMV serostatus.

This PCR relied on a set of 60 Vbeta primers and 13 Jbeta primers. TCRdb keeps only in-frame clones here, not all; method: immunoSEQ multiplex PCR. This listing includes 65,000 to 90,000 clones. Germline loops: CDR1 SGDLS, CDR2 YYNGEE. The V end lost 0 bases, the J end lost 8 bases, and 17 bases lay between the germline ends. The CDR3 runs to 15 residues. A note on this clone: Its antigen remains unknown.

The origin of this receptor is a female donor in good health and CMV-seropositive. The chain has TRBV9 and TRBJ1-2; D is unresolved. The specimen sequenced was PBMCs. The CDR3 reads CASSVVAGASGGYTF. The CDR3 nucleotides read TGTGCCAGCAGCGTAGTGGCAGGTGCGTCGGGGGGCTACACCTTC.